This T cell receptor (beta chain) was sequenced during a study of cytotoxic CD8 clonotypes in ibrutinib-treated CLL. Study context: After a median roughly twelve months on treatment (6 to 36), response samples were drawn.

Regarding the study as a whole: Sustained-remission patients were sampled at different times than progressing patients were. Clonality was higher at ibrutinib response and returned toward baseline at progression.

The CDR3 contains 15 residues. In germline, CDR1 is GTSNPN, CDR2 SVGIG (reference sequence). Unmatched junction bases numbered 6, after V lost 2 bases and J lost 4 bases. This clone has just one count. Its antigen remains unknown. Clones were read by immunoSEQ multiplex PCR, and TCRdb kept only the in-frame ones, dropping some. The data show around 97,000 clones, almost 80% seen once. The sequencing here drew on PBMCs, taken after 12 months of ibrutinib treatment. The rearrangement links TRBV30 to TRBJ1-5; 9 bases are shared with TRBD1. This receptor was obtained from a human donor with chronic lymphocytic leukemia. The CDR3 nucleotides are TGTGCCTGGAGTCACCGGGACAGGGTGAATCAGCCCCAGCATTTT. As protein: CAWSHRDRVNQPQHF. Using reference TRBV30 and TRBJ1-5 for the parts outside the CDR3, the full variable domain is SQTIHQWPATLVQPVGSPLSLECTVEGTSNPNLYWYRQAAGRGLQLLFYSVGIGQISSEVPQNLSASRPQDRQFILSSKKLLLSDSGFYLCAWSHRDRVNQPQHFGDGTRLSIL.